This T cell receptor (beta chain) was captured by sequencing in a study of blood T cell repertoires in COVID-19. Across the study: From T cells, B-cell-depleted T cells, or PBMCs came the material, which was cDNA or gDNA.

Per the original data handling: How many nucleated cells were present was estimated from reference gene primer amplification. Produced via immunoSEQ multiplex PCR; TCRdb's table is partial and in-frame only. V and J calls and clone size are those listed in that table; D and trimming were worked out from the DNA. Among 260,000 or so clones listed, approximately 84% were seen once. Participant-given clinical history determined each cohort assignment. Recovered status applied to Cohort 3 donors who had two consecutive negative PCRs. It also applied to those with clearance or with symptom resolution. CDR1 is SEHNR and CDR2 is FQNEAQ in the germline V gene (reference sequence). The CDR3 sequence is 15 residues long. With 5 bases removed from V and 0 bases from J, the gap between germline ends came to 13 bases.

J is TRBJ1-1 and V is TRBV7-9; D possibly corresponds to TRBD1 (6 bases). Sequencing input: PBMCs or T cells enriched from blood (not recorded which). This TCR was recovered from a young man who had recovered from COVID-19. The CDR3 is CASSAFTGMNTEAFF. The CDR3 DNA is TGTGCCAGCAGCGCCTTTACAGGGATGAACACTGAAGCTTTCTTT. The full variable domain, with the rest looked up from reference TRBV7-9 and TRBJ1-1, is DTGVSQNPRHKITKRGQNVTFRCDPISEHNRLYWYRQTLGQGPEFLTYFQNEAQLEKSRLLSDRFSAERPKGSFSTLEIQRTEQGDSAMYLCASSAFTGMNTEAFFGQGTRLTVV.